Included here is one T cell receptor beta chain sequence, with context. TRB cDNA was prepared as libraries by UMI-labeled 5' RACE. TCRdb re-called the 5' RACE reads and gives one entry per CDR3 protein, without DNA. The sample totals 80,000 to 95,000 distinct CDR3 sequences. This CDR3 contains 12 residues. The sample comes from a study of CXCR3-negative and CXCR3-positive naive CD8 T cells. Naive CD8+ T cells were CD45RO-CCR7+CD27+CD95-. The chain carries TRBV12-3 or TRBV12-4 and TRBJ2-7. Sequencing input: naive CXCR3- CD8+ T cells from blood. Indicated subset: CD45RO-CCR7+CD27+CD95- naive CD8+ T cells lacking CXCR3 (TNR3-). The TCR originated in a human donor in good health. Some clones in this sample may be carry-over from other donors' samples. The CDR3 sequence: CASSSQPLEQYF.